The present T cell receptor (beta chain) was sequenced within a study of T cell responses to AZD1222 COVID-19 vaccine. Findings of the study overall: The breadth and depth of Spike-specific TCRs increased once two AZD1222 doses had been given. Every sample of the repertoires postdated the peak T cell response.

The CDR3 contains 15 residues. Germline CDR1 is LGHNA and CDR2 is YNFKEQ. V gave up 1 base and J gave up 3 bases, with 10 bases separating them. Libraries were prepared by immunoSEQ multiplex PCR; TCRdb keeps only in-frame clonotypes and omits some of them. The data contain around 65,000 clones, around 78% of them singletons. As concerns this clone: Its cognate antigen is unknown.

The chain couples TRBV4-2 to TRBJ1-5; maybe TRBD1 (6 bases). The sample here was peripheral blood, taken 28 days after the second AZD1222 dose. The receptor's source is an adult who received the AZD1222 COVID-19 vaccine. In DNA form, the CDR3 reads TGTGCCAGCAGCCAAGCGGACAGTATCAATCAGCCCCAGCATTTT. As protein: CASSQADSINQPQHF.